The 19 T cell receptor beta chains reported below all come from one sample, sequenced in a study of CD8+CD57+ T cells in acquired aplastic anemia. Patients picked for sequencing had shown CD8+CD57+ cell expansion detected by flow cytometry. Researchers used genomic DNA as the template to profile TCR beta VDJ and CDR3. TCRdb reprocessed the reads via MiXCR and lists one record per CDR3 protein. The repertoire consists of approximately 220,000 distinct CDR3 sequences, with 40% to 50% occurring once and the leading ten covering 7% to 10%. The material sequenced was sorted CD4+, CD8+, or CD8+CD57+ T cells (not recorded which) from PBMCs. These receptor sequences come from a human donor with aplastic anemia.

The rearrangement joins TRBV27 to TRBJ2-1; 8 bases are a match to TRBD2. The germline V gene encodes CDR1 MNHEY and CDR2 SMNVEV (reference sequence). Unmatched junction bases numbered 12, after V lost 7 bases and J lost 7 bases. The CDR3 runs to 15 residues. The CDR3 reads CASNKARGTRNEQFF. The CDR3 region has the DNA TGTGCCAGCAATAAGGCAAGGGGGACTAGGAATGAGCAGTTCTTC.

Many counts were recorded for this clonotype. The chain carries TRBV24-1 and TRBJ2-3; 7 positions match TRBD2. Germline lookup yields CDR1 KGHDR and CDR2 SFDVKD. Trimming at V came to 7 bases and at J to 2 bases, leaving 2 bases not matched to a gene. The CDR3 loop spans 13 amino acids. CDR3 amino acids: CATRRDYTDTQYF. The CDR3 coding sequence is TGTGCCACCAGGAGGGACTACACAGATACGCAGTATTTT.

This clonotype was picked up one time. The conserved phenylalanine or tryptophan is not found at the CDR3 terminus, so this likely reflects a read error. The chain joins TRBV15 to TRBJ2-3; TRBD2 is a possible D gene (7 bases). Germline V gene sequence: CDR1 LNHNV, CDR2 YYDKDF (reference sequence). The CDR3 has 17 amino acids. V was pared by 3 bases and J by 6 bases, with 22 bases between. The CDR3 coding sequence is TGTGCCACCAGCAGCCACCCGGGGGGCGGGACGGGTGATACGCAGTATCTT. This gives the protein CATSSHPGGGTGDTQYL.

This chain uses TRBV15 with TRBJ1-4, with D uncertain. The V end lost 1 base, the J end lost 4 bases, and 13 bases lay between the germline ends. Germline V gene data show CDR1 as LNHNV and CDR2 as YYDKDF (reference sequence). The CDR3 extends over 16 amino acids. CDR3 loop: CATSRGSGLGNEKLFF. CDR3 nucleotides: TGTGCCACCAGCAGAGGTAGTGGCCTGGGTAATGAAAAACTGTTTTTT.

V and J are TRBV7-3 and TRBJ2-5; tentative D call: TRBD2 (6 bases). The germline CDR1 and CDR2 sequences are SGHTA and FQGTGA. Trimming removed 2 bases at V and 5 bases at J, with 12 bases between. The CDR3 spans 14 residues. DNA of the CDR3: TGTGCCAGCAGCTTAGACGGGAGTCGGGAGACCCAGTACTTC. Translating it yields CASSLDGSRETQYF.

The V and J genes are TRBV7-2 and TRBJ2-7; 9 positions agree with TRBD2. The CDR3 is 14 residues long. V was clipped by 5 bases and J by 5 bases; unmatched bases: 7. Germline CDR1 SGHTA, CDR2 FQGNSA. This CDR3 is CASSPGLAGNEQYF. The CDR3 region has the DNA TGTGCCAGCAGCCCGGGACTAGCTGGCAACGAGCAGTACTTC.

CDR3 amino acids: CASSLGSRGQPQHF. In nucleotides, the CDR3 is TGTGCCAGCAGCTTAGGCTCCCGGGGACAGCCCCAGCATTTT. The gene calls are TRBV7-8 and TRBJ1-5; the D is unclear. The CDR3 length is 14 residues. V was cut by 1 base and J by 7 bases, with 11 bases left in between. CDR1 is SGHVS and CDR2 is FQNEAQ in the germline V gene.

This clonotype has more than one count but fewer than ten. This chain uses TRBV27 with TRBJ2-7; D is unclear. The CDR3 has 12 amino acids. Germline assignment: CDR1 MNHEY and CDR2 SMNVEV (reference sequence). The V end lost 5 bases, the J end lost 5 bases, and 10 bases lay between the germline ends. The CDR3 loop is CASSPPGNEQYF. The CDR3 nucleotides read TGTGCCAGCAGTCCCCCTGGCAACGAGCAGTACTTC.

This clonotype was found a few times. The chain recombines TRBV20-1 with TRBJ2-5; TRBD1 matches at 11 bases. The germline V gene has CDR1 DFQATT and CDR2 SNEGSKA (reference sequence). CDR3 length equals 15 residues. Trimming took 1 base from V and 4 from J; bases not matched to a gene: 5. Here the CDR3 reads CSARGTGGHAETQYF. CDR3 DNA: TGCAGTGCTAGAGGGACAGGGGGCCATGCAGAGACCCAGTACTTC.

At least ten counts were recorded for this clonotype. At one end the junction does not follow the germline gene, possibly because of a read error. The V and J genes are TRBV4-3 and TRBJ2-6, with unresolved D. There are 16 residues in the CDR3. Germline assignment: CDR1 LGHNA and CDR2 YSLEER. The CDR3 coding sequence is TGTGCCAGCAGCCAAGATCTAGGATCCGGGGCCAACGTCCTGACTTTC. Its protein product is CASSQDLGSGANVLTF.

This clonotype was counted only a few times. A much larger clone differs from this one at a single base, so this may be a read error. In DNA, the CDR3 is TGTGCCAGCAGGGGGAGGGCGGGGGACAACCAATCCTACAATGGGCAGTTCTTC. This translates into CASRGRAGDNQSYNGQFF. This sequence joins TRBV7-2 and TRBJ2-1; D is perhaps TRBD2 (7 bases). Germline-derived CDR1 and CDR2 are SGHTA and FQGNSA. CDR3 length equals 18 residues.

The rearrangement links TRBV12-3 or TRBV12-4 to TRBJ2-7; 7 nucleotides match TRBD2. V shed 6 bases, J shed 6 bases, and the junction held 5 bases outside the gene matches. The CDR3 is made up of 12 amino acids. CDR3 residues: CASRWGGPEQYF. The CDR3 DNA sequence: TGTGCCAGCAGATGGGGAGGGCCCGAGCAGTACTTC.

This clonotype was seen at least ten times. This chain links TRBV19 with TRBJ1-1, with D maybe TRBD1 (5 bases). CDR1 LNHDA and CDR2 SQIVND come from the germline V gene (reference sequence). The CDR3 extends over 13 amino acids. V shed 0 bases and J shed 5 bases, with 7 bases lying between them. CDR3 nucleotides: TGTGCCAGTAGTATAGATGAGGGGACTGAAGCTTTCTTT. Encoded protein: CASSIDEGTEAFF.

On this clonotype itself: A much larger clone differs from this one at a single base, so this may be a read error. The chain uses TRBV3-1 and TRBJ1-2; D not certain. Germline values: CDR1 LGHDT, CDR2 YNNKEL (reference sequence). The CDR3 is made up of 11 amino acids. Trimming removed 4 bases at V and 6 bases at J, with 6 bases between. The CDR3 spells CASSPDNGYTF. The CDR3 bases are TGTGCCAGCAGCCCAGATAATGGCTACACCTTC.

Ten or more counts support this clonotype. The rearrangement uses TRBV7-6 and TRBJ1-1; TRBD1 is a possible D gene (5 bases). Germline V gene sequence: CDR1 SGHVS, CDR2 FNYEAQ. V was clipped by 1 base and J by 3 bases, with 12 bases between them. The CDR3 consists of 15 residues. The CDR3 region is CASSLGAGSDTEAFF. The CDR3 DNA reads as TGTGCCAGCAGCTTAGGCGCAGGGTCGGACACTGAAGCTTTCTTT.

In its sample, this clonotype was seen many times. CDR3 DNA sequence: TGCGCCAGCAGCCAAGATAAAGGGGAGCAAGAGACCCAGTACTTC. It is translated as CASSQDKGEQETQYF. This chain joins TRBV4-3 and TRBJ2-5; D may match TRBD1 or TRBD2 (5 bases each). V shed 0 bases and J shed 2 bases, with 10 bases lying between them. This CDR3 is built from 15 residues. Germline V gives CDR1 LGHNA, CDR2 YSLEER.

This clonotype was detected ten times or more. V usage is TRBV15 and J usage is TRBJ2-5; 7 bases are shared with TRBD2. The germline V gene encodes CDR1 LNHNV and CDR2 YYDKDF (reference sequence). The CDR3 consists of 17 residues. J was trimmed by 2 bases and V by 0 bases; bases with no gene match: 9. The CDR3: CATSREKASGLQETQYF. The DNA of the CDR3 is TGTGCCACCAGCAGAGAAAAGGCTAGCGGATTACAAGAGACCCAGTACTTC.

The chain employs TRBV9 and TRBJ1-2; 9 bases map to TRBD1. The CDR3 length is 14 residues. Germline lookup yields CDR1 SGDLS and CDR2 YYNGEE. V lost 3 bases and J lost 7; bases outside the gene matches: 7. CDR3 sequence: CASSAVRQGGGYTF. The CDR3 coding sequence is TGTGCCAGCAGCGCAGTCAGACAGGGGGGTGGCTACACCTTC.

This chain links TRBV29-1 with TRBJ1-2; D ambiguous. The CDR3 loop spans 12 amino acids. With 5 bases removed from V and 2 bases from J, the gap between germline ends came to 9 bases. Germline assignment: CDR1 SQVTM and CDR2 ANQGSEA. The CDR3 region is CSVSYRNYGYTF. In DNA, the CDR3 is TGCAGCGTTTCCTACAGAAACTATGGCTACACCTTC.